The source of this T cell receptor beta chain is a study of cytomegalovirus exposure and HLA in healthy donors. Study observations and caveats: Exclusion as indistinguishable affected some V segments, including TRBV6-2 and TRBV6-3.

In the case of this clone: Its cognate antigen is unknown.

Germline V CDR1 and CDR2: SGDLS, YYNGEE. V shed 5 bases and J shed 0 bases, with 12 bases lying between them. This CDR3 spans 16 amino acids. Primers: 60 Vbeta forward and 13 Jbeta reverse. Profiled with immunoSEQ multiplex PCR; TCRdb holds only in-frame clones, not every one. The table includes 80,000 or so clones, more than 60% detected once. The chain has TRBV9 and TRBJ2-6; the D gene is possibly TRBD1 (5 bases). The sample was PBMCs. The TCR comes from a male donor in good health and CMV-seropositive. The CDR3 DNA reads TGTGCCAGCAGTTCCGACAGAAGCTCTGGGGCCAACGTCCTGACTTTC. The encoded protein is CASSSDRSSGANVLTF.